This is a list of T cell receptor beta chains from one sample in a study of response to subunit inactivated influenza vaccine. TCRdb re-analysed the RT-PCR reads in MiXCR, keeping a single row per CDR3 protein. The sample includes 500,000 or so distinct CDR3 sequences, approximately 16% of them seen just once. The sequences come from CD4+ T cells sorted from PBMCs, collected 23 to 25 months after vaccination. These receptors all stem from a man aged 50 to 69 who received an inactivated influenza vaccine. CDR3s include the opening cysteine and the closing phenylalanine or tryptophan. A D gene is named only where the DNA matches it firmly. Expanded clones are given a class, and other clones once, few, many or no size at all.

cdr3_length,clone_size,j_call,v_call,d_call,cdr3_aa,cdr3_nt
16,many,TRBJ2-7,TRBV7-2,-,CASSFGTPTGYYEQYF,TGTGCCAGCAGCTTCGGGACTCCCACTGGTTATTACGAGCAGTACTTC
14,-,TRBJ1-4,TRBV12-3/TRBV12-4,-,CASSPDGPNEKLFF,TGTGCCAGCAGCCCGGACGGACCTAATGAAAAACTGTTTTTT
15,-,TRBJ1-3,TRBV4-1,-,CASSQDMNSGNTIYF,TGCGCCAGCAGCCAAGATATGAACTCTGGAAACACCATATATTTT
15,-,TRBJ2-1,TRBV20-1,TRBD1,CSATNQGDVYNEQFF,TGCAGTGCTACCAACCAGGGGGATGTCTACAATGAGCAGTTCTTC
14,many,TRBJ2-4,TRBV7-8,-,CASTALTAKNIQYF,TGTGCCAGCACAGCACTTACAGCCAAAAACATTCAGTACTTC
15,few,TRBJ2-1,TRBV24-1,TRBD2,CATSVASGSYNEQFF,TGTGCCACCAGTGTGGCTAGCGGTTCCTACAATGAGCAGTTCTTC
15,-,TRBJ2-5,TRBV13,-,CASSHGTLGHETQYF,TGTGCCAGCAGCCACGGGACACTTGGACACGAGACCCAGTACTTC
13,few,TRBJ2-7,TRBV7-8,-,CASSVGFYYEQYF,TGTGCCAGCAGCGTTGGATTCTACTACGAGCAGTACTTC
13,-,TRBJ1-1,TRBV20-1,-,CSASSIANTEAFF,TGCAGTGCTAGCTCTATTGCAAACACTGAAGCTTTCTTT
13,-,TRBJ2-7,TRBV29-1,-,CSVAGRGAYEQYF,TGCAGCGTTGCAGGTAGAGGAGCCTACGAGCAGTACTTC
13,few,TRBJ2-7,TRBV5-1,TRBD1,CASRFDRGEEQYF,TGCGCCAGCAGGTTTGACAGGGGCGAAGAGCAGTACTTC